Presented here are 26 T cell receptor beta chains from one specimen sequenced in a study of blood T cell repertoires in COVID-19. The assay was immunoSEQ multiplex PCR, and TCRdb's table has in-frame clones only and misses some. The sample includes 150,000 to 250,000 clones, more than 65% of them seen just once. The source material was PBMCs or T cells enriched from blood (not recorded which). The receptors here all came from a man in his forties who had recovered from COVID-19.

This chain links TRBV7-8 with TRBJ1-1; D gene uncertain. Trimming pared 4 bases from V and 5 bases from J, leaving 11 bases between. The germline gives CDR1 SGHVS, CDR2 FQNEAQ. CDR3 length equals 13 residues. The CDR3 bases are TGTGCCAGCAGCTCAACCCCGGGGACTGAAGCTTTCTTT. Amino acids: CASSSTPGTEAFF.

The chain has TRBV21-1 and TRBJ1-1; the table gives TRBD1 as D, unverified against the DNA. TRBV21-1 is deemed a pseudogene. CDR3 length: 18 amino acids. CDR3 in amino acids: CASSKVNGTASGNTEAFF. CDR3 DNA: TGTGCCAGCAGCAAAGTGAATGGGACAGCGTCTGGGAACACTGAAGCTTTCTTT.

The V and J genes are TRBV24-1 and TRBJ2-1, with D perhaps matching TRBD2 (6 bases). The CDR3 is 11 residues long. The ends were cut back, 9 bases at V and 8 bases at J, with 10 bases in the middle. Germline V gives CDR1 KGHDR, CDR2 SFDVKD. Written as DNA, the CDR3 is TGTGCCACCGGGGGGAACGATGAGCAGTTCTTC. Protein product: CATGGNDEQFF.

CDR3 DNA sequence: TGTGCCAGCTCACCCGTGGCACCCGGGGAAAAACTGTTTTTT. Translated: CASSPVAPGEKLFF. V and J are TRBV18 and TRBJ1-4, with D unclear. The length of the CDR3 is 14 residues. Trimming took 3 bases from V and 8 from J, leaving 13 bases between them. CDR1 and CDR2 from the germline V gene are KGHSH and LQKENI. Full variable domain (rest looked up from reference TRBV18 and TRBJ1-4): NAGVMQNPRHLVRRRGQEARLRCSPMKGHSHVYWYRQLPEEGLKFMVYLQKENIIDESGMPKERFSAEFPKEGPSILRIQQVVRGDSAAYFCASSPVAPGEKLFFGSGTQLSVL.

The V call is TRBV28, the J call TRBJ1-2, with 7 positions matching TRBD1. Germline V lookup: CDR1 MDHEN, CDR2 SYDVKM. V shed 9 bases, J shed 1 base, and the junction held 11 bases outside the gene matches. The CDR3 totals 15 residues. The CDR3 nucleotides are TGTGCCAGTAGGGACAGCCAACTGCGTAACTATGGCTACACCTTC. This encodes CASRDSQLRNYGYTF.

This clone appeared a single time. The chain recombines TRBV27 with TRBJ1-1, with D possibly being TRBD1 (6 bases). CDR3 size: 12 residues. V was shortened by 6 bases and J by 6 bases, with 11 bases between the two germline ends. Per the germline V gene, CDR1 is MNHEY and CDR2 is SMNVEV (reference sequence). CDR3 DNA: TGTGCCAGCAGCCGATGGGGGCCTGAAGCTTTCTTT. Protein sequence: CASSRWGPEAFF.

Many counts were recorded for this clone. This sequence joins TRBV4-2 and TRBJ1-6, with no clear D. Trimming left V 0 bases short and J 8 bases short, with 14 bases between. The V gene's germline CDR1 is LGHNA and CDR2 YNFKEQ. CDR3 size: 16 residues. This CDR3 reads CASSQDQALRDSPLHF. In DNA form, the CDR3 reads TGTGCCAGCAGCCAAGATCAGGCATTACGAGATTCACCCCTCCACTTT.

This chain connects TRBV18 to TRBJ2-1; 10 bases align to TRBD2. V lost 2 bases and J lost 6; bases outside the gene matches: 7. The germline CDR1 and CDR2 sequences are KGHSH and LQKENI. This CDR3 has 16 amino acids. The CDR3 loop is CASSPGSSGGRNEQFF. The CDR3 DNA follows: TGTGCCAGCTCACCAGGATCTAGCGGGGGTCGCAATGAGCAGTTCTTC.

On this clone: The sample has other DNA sequences that encode this CDR3 too. V and J are TRBV30 and TRBJ2-7, with D perhaps matching TRBD1 (6 bases). Between the trimmed V and J ends, which lost 0 bases and 3 bases, there was a span of 6 bases. In germline, CDR1 is GTSNPN, CDR2 SVGIG (reference sequence). This CDR3 has 12 amino acids. CDR3 loop: CAWSVQGYEQYF. CDR3 in DNA: TGTGCCTGGAGTGTACAGGGCTACGAGCAGTACTTC.

The chain recombines TRBV5-8 with TRBJ2-7; 12 nucleotides line up with TRBD1. The CDR3 runs to 16 residues. Germline V gene sequence: CDR1 SGHTS, CDR2 YDEGEE. Unmatched junction bases numbered 8, after V lost 2 bases and J lost 5 bases. Written as DNA, the CDR3 is TGTGCCAGCAGCTTAGGGTACGGGACAGGGGGCGACGAGCAGTACTTC. Translating gives CASSLGYGTGGDEQYF.

In this sample, this clone turned up a few times. The rearrangement links TRBV18 to TRBJ2-3; TRBD2 aligns across 7 bases. With 1 base clipped from V and 2 bases from J, the junction kept 9 bases outside the gene matches. CDR3 length: 17 amino acids. Germline CDR1 reads KGHSH; CDR2 reads LQKENI. CDR3 in DNA: TGTGCCAGCTCACCACTGCGGCTAGCGGAACACACAGATACGCAGTATTTT. This codes for CASSPLRLAEHTDTQYF.

The chain couples TRBV11-2 to TRBJ1-2; possibly TRBD1 for D (5 bases). Germline-derived CDR1 and CDR2 are SGHAT and FQNNGV. The CDR3 is 13 residues long. Trimming shortened V by 8 bases and J by 5 bases, and 15 bases separated the two germline ends. The CDR3 protein is CASGRQLLYGYTF. Here the CDR3 DNA reads TGTGCCAGCGGAAGACAGCTTCTTTATGGCTACACCTTC.

The chain couples TRBV6-1 to TRBJ2-2; TRBD2 matches 7 bases. Germline values: CDR1 MNHNS, CDR2 SASEGT. V was pared by 3 bases and J by 4 bases, with 8 bases of the junction left unmatched. The CDR3 has 16 residues. The CDR3 region is CASSDAAGVITGELFF. In DNA, the CDR3 is TGTGCCAGCAGTGATGCCGCGGGGGTTATCACCGGGGAGCTGTTTTTT.

The chain couples TRBV19 to TRBJ2-4; 12 nucleotides match TRBD2. This CDR3 has 15 amino acids. V was pared by 6 bases and J by 4 bases, with 4 bases of the junction left unmatched. Germline loops: CDR1 LNHDA, CDR2 SQIVND (reference sequence). The chain's CDR3 is CASRPGTSGKNIQYF. The CDR3 DNA reads as TGTGCCAGTAGGCCCGGGACTAGCGGGAAAAACATTCAGTACTTC.

The rearrangement links TRBV6-5 to TRBJ2-7; TRBD1 matches 9 bases. Germline loops: CDR1 MNHEY, CDR2 SVGAGI. The CDR3 length is 16 residues. The trim removed 4 bases at V and 3 bases at J, leaving 10 bases unmatched. CDR3 bases: TGTGCCAGCAGTTTACAGGGGGCCGCTGCTGTCTACGAGCAGTACTTC. This codes for CASSLQGAAAVYEQYF.

V is TRBV27 and J is TRBJ2-4; 8 positions match TRBD1. V gave up 2 bases and J gave up 2 bases; unmatched junction bases: 8. The germline gives CDR1 MNHEY, CDR2 SMNVEV (reference sequence). The CDR3 has 17 amino acids. CDR3 nucleotide sequence: TGTGCCAGCAGTTTAATCTCAGGGGGCGCGTCCAAAAACATTCAGTACTTC. Its protein is CASSLISGGASKNIQYF.

CDR3 sequence reads: CASSSRDRDNSPLHF. In DNA, the CDR3 is TGTGCCAGCAGCTCCCGGGACAGGGATAATTCACCCCTCCACTTT. The J gene is TRBJ1-6, the V gene TRBV7-8; 9 bases fit TRBD1. The CDR3 totals 15 residues. J lost 5 bases, V lost 4 bases, and 3 bases had no gene match. Germline CDR1 and CDR2: SGHVS and FQNEAQ.

For this clone: The same CDR3 also results from other DNA sequences found in this sample. The chain employs TRBV29-1 and TRBJ1-1; the match to TRBD1 covers 10 bases. From germline, CDR1 is SQVTM and CDR2 ANQGSEA. CDR3 length: 14 residues. Losses at the gene ends were 3 bases for V and 1 base for J; bases not matched to a gene: 2. CDR3 in amino acids: CSVERTGGNTEAFF. In DNA, the CDR3 is TGCAGCGTTGAGAGGACAGGGGGGAACACTGAAGCTTTCTTT. Looking up the rest from reference TRBV29-1 and TRBJ1-1 gives the full variable domain: SAVISQKPSRDICQRGTSLTIQCQVDSQVTMMFWYRQQPGQSLTLIATANQGSEATYESGFVIDKFPISRPNLTFSTLTVSNMSPEDSSIYLCSVERTGGNTEAFFGQGTRLTVV.

The rearrangement uses TRBV5-1 and TRBJ2-3; 7 bases match TRBD1. V dropped 1 base and J dropped 5; count of bases not matched to a gene: 10. Germline CDR1 SGHRS, CDR2 YFSETQ. CDR3 length: 16 residues. The CDR3: CASSLRGAGGKDTQYF. The CDR3 nucleotides read TGCGCCAGCAGCTTGCGAGGAGCAGGGGGTAAAGATACGCAGTATTTT.

V is TRBV5-1 and J is TRBJ2-1; 11 bases fit TRBD2. The germline V gene encodes CDR1 SGHRS and CDR2 YFSETQ. V dropped 2 bases and J dropped 1; count of bases not matched to a gene: 8. This CDR3 has 18 amino acids. CDR3 sequence: CASSLRSGTSGSYNEQFF. The DNA for the CDR3 is TGCGCCAGCAGCTTAAGATCGGGGACTAGCGGTTCCTACAATGAGCAGTTCTTC.

This sequence joins TRBV7-9 and TRBJ2-5; 7 bases agree with TRBD1. Germline assignment: CDR1 SEHNR and CDR2 FQNEAQ (reference sequence). The junction had 5 bases not matched to a gene; V was cut back by 6 bases and J by 1 base. The length of the CDR3 is 14 residues. CDR3 loop: CASSRDRAQETQYF. The CDR3 nucleotides read TGTGCCAGCAGTCGAGACAGGGCCCAAGAGACCCAGTACTTC. Full variable domain (rest looked up from reference TRBV7-9 and TRBJ2-5): DTGVSQNPRHKITKRGQNVTFRCDPISEHNRLYWYRQTLGQGPEFLTYFQNEAQLEKSRLLSDRFSAERPKGSFSTLEIQRTEQGDSAMYLCASSRDRAQETQYFGPGTRLLVL.

V usage is TRBV4-3 and J usage is TRBJ1-2; D is unclear. CDR3 size: 17 residues. Trimming left V 0 bases short and J 4 bases short, with 18 bases between. Germline V CDR1 and CDR2: LGHNA, YSLEER. CDR3 residues: CASSQDSARIRGYGYTF. The CDR3 DNA reads as TGCGCCAGCAGCCAAGATTCAGCGAGGATACGAGGCTATGGCTACACCTTC.

The chain uses TRBV2 and TRBJ1-4; D perhaps matches TRBD1 (5 bases). Trimming stripped 1 base from V and 0 bases from J, with 12 bases between. Germline loops: CDR1 SNHLY, CDR2 FYNNEI. This CDR3 comprises 17 residues. CDR3 DNA: TGTGCCAGCAGTGAAGTAGACAGCTATGCAACTAATGAAAAACTGTTTTTT. Its protein product is CASSEVDSYATNEKLFF.

V and J are TRBV18 and TRBJ1-2; D is unresolved. The CDR3 totals 14 residues. Germline loops: CDR1 KGHSH, CDR2 LQKENI. V was cut by 3 bases and J by 4 bases, with 12 bases left in between. The chain's CDR3 is CASSPLGGPYGYTF. The CDR3 nucleotides are TGTGCCAGCTCACCGCTAGGAGGACCCTATGGCTACACCTTC.

The chain recombines TRBV28 with TRBJ1-4; TRBD1 might be the D (5 bases). Germline CDR1 and CDR2: MDHEN and SYDVKM. This CDR3 comprises 15 residues. V lost 6 bases to trimming and J lost 4 bases, with 15 bases between them. CDR3 DNA sequence: TGTGCCAGCAGGTTTGGGGGGGTTAATAATGAAAAACTGTTTTTT. Translating it yields CASRFGGVNNEKLFF.

V gene TRBV2 combines with J gene TRBJ1-1, with D perhaps matching TRBD1 (5 bases). Germline V CDR1 and CDR2: SNHLY, FYNNEI. The ends were cut back, 8 bases at V and 6 bases at J, with 16 bases in the middle. This CDR3 has 13 residues. The CDR3 here is CASRFGGGSEAFF. Here the CDR3 DNA reads TGTGCCAGCCGATTCGGGGGGGGATCTGAAGCTTTCTTT.